This record covers a single T cell receptor beta chain. This specimen comes from a study of cytomegalovirus exposure and HLA in healthy donors. J gave up 0 bases and V 2 bases, and 12 bases lay outside the gene matches. Germline values: CDR1 SQVTM, CDR2 ANQGSEA. The CDR3 has 18 residues. The assay was immunoSEQ multiplex PCR, and TCRdb's table has in-frame clones only and misses some. The sample yields 38,000 or so clones, approximately 92% seen once. The source is a man between 18 and 29 years old in good health and CMV-seronegative. The chain combines TRBV29-1 with TRBJ1-3; the match to TRBD1 covers 8 bases. Material: PBMCs. The CDR3 coding sequence is TGCAGCGTTGAATGGACGACAGGGGACAACCGCTCTGGAAACACCATATATTTT. The encoded protein is CSVEWTTGDNRSGNTIYF. Full variable domain (remainder filled in from reference TRBV29-1 and TRBJ1-3): SAVISQKPSRDICQRGTSLTIQCQVDSQVTMMFWYRQQPGQSLTLIATANQGSEATYESGFVIDKFPISRPNLTFSTLTVSNMSPEDSSIYLCSVEWTTGDNRSGNTIYFGEGSWLTVV.